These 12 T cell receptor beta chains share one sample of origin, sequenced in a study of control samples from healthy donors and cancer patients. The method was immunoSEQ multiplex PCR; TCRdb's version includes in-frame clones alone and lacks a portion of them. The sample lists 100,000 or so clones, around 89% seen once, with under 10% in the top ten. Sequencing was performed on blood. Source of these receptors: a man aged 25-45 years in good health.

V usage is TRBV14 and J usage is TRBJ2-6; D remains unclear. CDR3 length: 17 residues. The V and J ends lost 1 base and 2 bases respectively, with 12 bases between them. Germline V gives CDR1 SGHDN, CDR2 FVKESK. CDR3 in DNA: TGTGCCAGCAGCCAAGGAGCACCGAGAACTGGGGCCAACGTCCTGACTTTC. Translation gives CASSQGAPRTGANVLTF.

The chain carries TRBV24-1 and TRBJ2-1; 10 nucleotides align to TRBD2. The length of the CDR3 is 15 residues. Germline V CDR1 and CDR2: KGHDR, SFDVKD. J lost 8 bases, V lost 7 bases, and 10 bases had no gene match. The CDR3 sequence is CATRRTSGIADEQFF. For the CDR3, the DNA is TGTGCCACCAGGAGGACTAGCGGAATAGCCGATGAGCAGTTCTTC.

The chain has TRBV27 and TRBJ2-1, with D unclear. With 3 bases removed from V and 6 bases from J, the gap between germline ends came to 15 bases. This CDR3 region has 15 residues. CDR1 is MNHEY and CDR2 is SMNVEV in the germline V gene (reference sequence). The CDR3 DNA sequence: TGTGCCAGCAGTTTCGTCCTGACACCTTTCAATGAGCAGTTCTTC. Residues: CASSFVLTPFNEQFF.

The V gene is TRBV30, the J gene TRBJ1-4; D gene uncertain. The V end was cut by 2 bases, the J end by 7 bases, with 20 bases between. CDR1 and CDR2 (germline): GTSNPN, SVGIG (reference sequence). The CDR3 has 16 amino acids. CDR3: CAWSPSRTWEGEKLFF. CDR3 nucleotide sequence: TGTGCCTGGAGTCCTTCACGGACCTGGGAGGGTGAAAAACTGTTTTTT.

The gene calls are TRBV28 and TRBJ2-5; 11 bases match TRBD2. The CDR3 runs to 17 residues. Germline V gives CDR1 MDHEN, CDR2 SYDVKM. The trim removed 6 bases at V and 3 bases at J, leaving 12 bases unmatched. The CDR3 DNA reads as TGTGCCAGCAGCCCGTTAACTAGCGGGAGAGAAGAAGAGACCCAGTACTTC. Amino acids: CASSPLTSGREEETQYF.

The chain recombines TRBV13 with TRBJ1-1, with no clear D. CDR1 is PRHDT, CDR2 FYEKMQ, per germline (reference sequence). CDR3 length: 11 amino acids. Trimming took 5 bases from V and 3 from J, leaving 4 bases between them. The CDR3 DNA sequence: TGTGCCAGCAGCCTCGACACTGAAGCTTTCTTT. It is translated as CASSLDTEAFF.

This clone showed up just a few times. CDR3 sequence reads: CASSLVLLGNYGYTF. The CDR3 nucleotides are TGTGCCAGCAGCTTAGTCCTACTAGGGAACTATGGCTACACCTTC. This chain links TRBV7-8 with TRBJ1-2; the D is unclear. Trimming pared 1 base from V and 2 bases from J, leaving 11 bases between. Germline lookup yields CDR1 SGHVS and CDR2 FQNEAQ. The CDR3 runs to 15 residues.

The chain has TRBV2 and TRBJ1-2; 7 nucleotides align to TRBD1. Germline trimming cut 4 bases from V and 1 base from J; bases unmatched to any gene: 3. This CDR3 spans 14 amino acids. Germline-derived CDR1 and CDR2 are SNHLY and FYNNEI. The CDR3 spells CASSVYRGNYGYTF. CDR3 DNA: TGTGCCAGCAGTGTTTACAGGGGTAACTATGGCTACACCTTC. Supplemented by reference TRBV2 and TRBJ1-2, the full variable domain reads EPEVTQTPSHQVTQMGQEVILRCVPISNHLYFYWYRQILGQKVEFLVSFYNNEISEKSEIFDDQFSVERPDGSNFTLKIRSTKLEDSAMYFCASSVYRGNYGYTFGSGTRLTVV.

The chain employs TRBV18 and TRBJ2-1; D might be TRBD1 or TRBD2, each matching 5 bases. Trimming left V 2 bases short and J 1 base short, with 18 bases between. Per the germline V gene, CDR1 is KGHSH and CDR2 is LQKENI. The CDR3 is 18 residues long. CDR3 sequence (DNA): TGTGCCAGCTCACCAGTACGCCAGAGGGGATCGTCCTACAATGAGCAGTTCTTC. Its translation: CASSPVRQRGSSYNEQFF. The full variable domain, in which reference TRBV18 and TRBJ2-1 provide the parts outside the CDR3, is NAGVMQNPRHLVRRRGQEARLRCSPMKGHSHVYWYRQLPEEGLKFMVYLQKENIIDESGMPKERFSAEFPKEGPSILRIQQVVRGDSAAYFCASSPVRQRGSSYNEQFFGPGTRLTVL.

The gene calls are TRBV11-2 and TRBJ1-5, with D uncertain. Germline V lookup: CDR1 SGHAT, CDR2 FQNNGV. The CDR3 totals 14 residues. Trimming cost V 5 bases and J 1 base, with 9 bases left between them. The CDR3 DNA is TGTGCCAGCAGCCTAGGTGGGAGCAATCAGCCCCAGCATTTT. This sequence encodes CASSLGGSNQPQHF.

The CDR3 DNA is TGTGCCAGTAGACTTGGGGGAATTCTTGAGGGCTACACCTTC. Translation gives CASRLGGILEGYTF. V is TRBV19 and J is TRBJ1-2; D is perhaps TRBD1 (5 bases). The V and J ends lost 6 bases and 8 bases respectively, with 19 bases between them. This CDR3 contains 14 residues. CDR1 LNHDA and CDR2 SQIVND come from the germline V gene (reference sequence).

DNA of the CDR3: TGTGCCAGCAGCTTACGGGACACGGCTGAAAAACTGTTTTTT. As protein: CASSLRDTAEKLFF. The chain uses TRBV7-9 and TRBJ1-4; perhaps TRBD1 as D (6 bases). Germline V lookup: CDR1 SEHNR, CDR2 FQNEAQ (reference sequence). This CDR3 is built from 14 residues. V dropped 2 bases and J dropped 7 bases, with 11 bases sitting between them.